The T cell receptor beta chain described here comes from a study of blood T cell repertoires in COVID-19. Libraries were prepared by immunoSEQ multiplex PCR; TCRdb keeps only in-frame clonotypes and omits some of them. Found here are about 120,000 clones, just under 85% of them singletons; the top ten hold roughly 7.1%. Germline assignment: CDR1 SEHNR and CDR2 FQNEAQ (reference sequence). V shed 5 bases and J 6 bases; nucleotides not matched to a gene: 6. This CDR3 is built from 15 residues. The receptor was isolated from a man aged 70 or older with active or convalescent COVID-19. This chain connects TRBV7-9 to TRBJ1-4; 10 bases map to TRBD1. Sequencing was done on a sample of peripheral blood. CDR3 sequence: CASSLSGTGDEKLFF. In DNA, the CDR3 is TGTGCCAGCAGCCTCTCCGGGACAGGGGATGAAAAACTGTTTTTT.